A selection of T cell receptor beta chains follows, all from one sample in a study of cytomegalovirus exposure and HLA in healthy donors. The data were produced by immunoSEQ multiplex PCR, yet TCRdb's version contains in-frame clones alone and is incomplete. The data show around 200,000 clones, about 80% seen once. Source material: PBMCs. The receptor source for this set is a woman in her thirties or forties in good health and CMV-seronegative. Each CDR3 is given with its conserved first and last residue. The D gene is left open where the match is weak. Rows give clone size only sometimes, using once, few, many, or a class for an expanded clone.

size	V	length	J	D	CDR3	DNA
.	TRBV7-3	15	TRBJ2-7	TRBD1	CASSKGTGADYEQYF	TGTGCCAGCAGCAAAGGGACAGGGGCTGACTACGAGCAGTACTTC
once	TRBV5-1	13	TRBJ1-1	TRBD1	CASGPGQGMKAFF	TGCGCCAGCGGCCCGGGACAGGGTATGAAAGCTTTCTTT
.	TRBV5-6	13	TRBJ2-3	.	CASSLFPSDTQYF	TGTGCCAGCAGCTTGTTTCCGTCAGATACGCAGTATTTT
.	TRBV11-1	14	TRBJ1-1	TRBD1	CASRWGQGNTEAFF	TGTGCCAGCAGATGGGGACAGGGGAACACTGAAGCTTTCTTT
once	TRBV5-6	15	TRBJ2-1	TRBD1	CASSLPTGARNEQFF	TGTGCCAGCAGCTTGCCTACAGGGGCGCGCAATGAGCAGTTCTTC
once	TRBV28	20	TRBJ1-3	TRBD1	CASSVFARTGFGVVGNTIYF	TGTGCCAGCAGCGTTTTCGCTCGGACAGGGTTCGGTGTAGTTGGAAACACCATATATTTT
few	TRBV4-1	16	TRBJ2-2	.	CASSQALADNTGELFF	TGCGCCAGCAGCCAAGCCCTGGCCGATAACACCGGGGAGCTGTTTTTT
.	TRBV5-1	14	TRBJ1-1	.	CASSLLQETTEAFF	TGCGCCAGCAGCTTGTTACAGGAGACCACTGAAGCTTTCTTT
.	TRBV4-1	15	TRBJ2-7	.	CASSQLQGGSYEQYF	TGCGCCAGCAGCCAATTGCAGGGGGGTTCCTACGAGCAGTACTTC
.	TRBV7-9	12	TRBJ1-2	.	CASSLIRDGYTF	TGTGCCAGCAGCTTAATTCGTGATGGCTACACCTTC
.	TRBV30	14	TRBJ2-7	TRBD1	CAWSVIGGGYEQYF	TGTGCCTGGAGTGTAATAGGGGGCGGCTACGAGCAGTACTTC
few	TRBV7-6	16	TRBJ2-5	TRBD1	CASSLASQGAGETQYF	TGTGCCAGCAGCTTAGCGTCCCAGGGGGCGGGAGAGACCCAGTACTTC
.	TRBV5-1	16	TRBJ1-2	.	CASSDELGGLSYGYTF	TGCGCCAGCAGCGACGAACTCGGGGGGCTGAGCTATGGCTACACCTTC
.	TRBV27	11	TRBJ2-2	.	CASSSQGELFF	TGTGCCAGCAGTTCCCAAGGGGAGCTGTTTTTT
.	TRBV27	13	TRBJ1-5	.	CASSLQEAQPQHF	TGTGCCAGCAGTTTACAGGAGGCTCAGCCCCAGCATTTT
.	TRBV19	15	TRBJ1-1	.	CASSIDRGRRTEAFF	TGTGCCAGTAGTATAGACAGGGGCCGGAGGACTGAAGCTTTCTTT
.	TRBV27	14	TRBJ2-5	.	CASSLHGAGETQYF	TGTGCCAGCAGTTTACATGGGGCCGGGGAGACCCAGTACTTC
.	TRBV2	14	TRBJ2-3	TRBD2	CASRAGAGTDTQYF	TGTGCCAGCAGAGCGGGGGCCGGCACAGATACGCAGTATTTT
.	TRBV30	11	TRBJ1-1	TRBD1	CAWSPRDRVFF	TGTGCCTGGAGCCCCCGGGACAGGGTTTTCTTT
.	TRBV18	16	TRBJ1-5	TRBD1	CASSPTRTGPGQPQHF	TGTGCCAGCTCACCAACTCGGACAGGCCCCGGTCAGCCCCAGCATTTT
.	TRBV12-2	16	TRBJ1-2	.	CASRLGRDRGDYGYTF	TGTGCAAGTCGCTTAGGGCGGGACAGGGGAGACTATGGCTACACCTTC
once	TRBV7-9	14	TRBJ2-7	TRBD1	CASSPGQGASEQYF	TGTGCCAGCAGCCCGGGACAGGGGGCGAGCGAGCAGTACTTC
.	TRBV6-5	16	TRBJ2-1	.	CASSYDTPVRYNEQFF	TGTGCCAGCAGTTACGATACCCCAGTACGTTACAATGAGCAGTTCTTC
.	TRBV4-2	17	TRBJ1-5	.	CASSQDGVGFSNQPQHF	TGTGCCAGCAGCCAAGACGGGGTGGGTTTTAGCAATCAGCCCCAGCATTTT
few	TRBV6-4	15	TRBJ2-1	.	CASSEGGNSYNEQFF	TGTGCCAGCAGTGAGGGCGGGAACTCCTACAATGAGCAGTTCTTC
.	TRBV2	12	TRBJ1-2	.	CASSESGNGYTF	TGTGCCAGCAGTGAAAGCGGGAATGGCTACACCTTC
once	TRBV6-6	13	TRBJ2-7	.	CASSYQRTYEQYF	TGTGCCAGCAGTTACCAGCGGACCTACGAGCAGTACTTC
.	TRBV14	15	TRBJ1-6	TRBD1	CASSPGGTYNSPLHF	TGTGCCAGCAGTCCAGGGGGCACCTATAATTCACCCCTCCACTTT